This T cell receptor beta chain is drawn from a study of T cell changes during pregnancy in multiple sclerosis. Assay: immunoSEQ multiplex PCR; the TCRdb copy retains only in-frame clones and omits some. The sample lists tens of thousands of clones; roughly 90% were seen once. The trim removed 3 bases at V and 6 bases at J, leaving 9 bases unmatched. The CDR3 loop spans 15 amino acids. Per germline, CDR1 MGHRA and CDR2 YSYEKL. The material was peripheral blood, obtained in the first trimester of pregnancy. This chain connects TRBV4-1 to TRBJ2-3, with 7 positions matching TRBD2. This sequence originates from a female donor in good health, enrolled as a control in a pregnancy study. CDR3 DNA: TGCGCCAGCAGCCAGGGAGCCGGGGGGTACGATACGCAGTATTTT. It is translated as CASSQGAGGYDTQYF.